This entry describes one T cell receptor beta chain. V lost 5 bases to trimming and J lost 8 bases; unmatched junction nucleotides: 8. Germline CDR1 reads MNHNS; CDR2 reads SASEGT. The CDR3 spans 15 residues. Using its own MiXCR run on the PCR reads, TCRdb lists one record per CDR3 protein. The repertoire holds 10,000 to 15,000 distinct CDR3 sequences, with about 45% as singletons. This entry comes from a study of CD4 and CD8 cells across lung adenocarcinoma regions. The V call is TRBV6-1, the J call TRBJ1-4; 10 positions match TRBD1. The receptor's source is a male donor with lung adenocarcinoma. The CD4 and CD8 labels of this study may be unreliable. The sequenced sample was CD8+ T cells from the margin of a lung tumor. This chain's CDR3 is CASSPRTGGTEKLFF. CDR3 sequence (DNA): TGTGCCAGCAGTCCCCGGACAGGGGGAACCGAAAAACTGTTTTTT.